What follows are 25 T cell receptor beta chains derived from one specimen sequenced in a study of cytomegalovirus exposure and HLA in healthy donors. This PCR relied on a set of 60 Vbeta primers and 13 Jbeta primers. TCRdb's copy holds only in-frame clones and misses some; the assay was immunoSEQ multiplex PCR. The data show around 50,000 clones, about 70% seen once. The material sequenced was PBMCs. Receptor source: a man younger than 40 in good health and CMV-seronegative.

The gene calls are TRBV27 and TRBJ2-7; 7 bases fit TRBD1. CDR1 MNHEY and CDR2 SMNVEV come from the germline V gene (reference sequence). With V trimmed by 3 bases and J by 2 bases, 4 bases remained unmatched. This CDR3 region has 14 residues. CDR3 bases: TGTGCCAGCAGTTTCGACAGGGTTCCCTACGAGCAGTACTTC. Translated, it gives CASSFDRVPYEQYF.

J is TRBJ2-7 and V is TRBV11-2; D unresolved. Trimming stripped 2 bases from V and 3 bases from J, with 8 bases between. The CDR3 totals 13 residues. Germline loops: CDR1 SGHAT, CDR2 FQNNGV. In DNA form, the CDR3 reads TGTGCCAGCAGCTTATTAAACAACTACGAGCAGTACTTC. It yields the protein CASSLLNNYEQYF.

This chain links TRBV14 with TRBJ2-7, with 8 bases fitting TRBD1. The length of the CDR3 is 16 residues. Germline assignment: CDR1 SGHDN and CDR2 FVKESK. V was pared by 0 bases and J by 3 bases, with 7 bases of the junction left unmatched. CDR3 sequence: CASSQEIGTGDYEQYF. CDR3 nucleotide sequence: TGTGCCAGCAGCCAAGAAATCGGGACAGGAGACTACGAGCAGTACTTC. Full variable domain (outside the CDR3, taken from reference TRBV14 and TRBJ2-7): EAGVTQFPSHSVIEKGQTVTLRCDPISGHDNLYWYRRVMGKEIKFLLHFVKESKQDESGMPNNRFLAERTGGTYSTLKVQPAELEDSGVYFCASSQEIGTGDYEQYFGPGTRLTVT.

The CDR3 is CASSYMYNQPQHF. The CDR3 DNA is TGTGCCAGCAGTTACATGTACAATCAGCCCCAGCATTTT. The chain employs TRBV6-5 and TRBJ1-5; D is unresolved. This CDR3 has 13 amino acids. Germline V gene sequence: CDR1 MNHEY, CDR2 SVGAGI. V lost 2 bases and J lost 3, with 5 bases in between.

The J gene is TRBJ2-1, the V gene TRBV6-5; 8 nucleotides agree with TRBD2. Germline values: CDR1 MNHEY, CDR2 SVGAGI. The CDR3 loop spans 14 amino acids. The junction had 7 bases not matched to a gene; V was cut back by 5 bases and J by 7 bases. DNA for the CDR3: TGTGCCAGCAGTCCCTACCGGGGGGGTAATGAGCAGTTCTTC. Its translation is CASSPYRGGNEQFF.

This chain links TRBV11-2 with TRBJ2-3, with a weak D call TRBD2 (5 bases). The ends were cut back, 5 bases at V and 0 bases at J, with 15 bases in the middle. Germline V lookup: CDR1 SGHAT, CDR2 FQNNGV. This CDR3 region has 16 residues. In DNA, the CDR3 is TGTGCCAGCAGCCGGAGCGGACTCTCTAGCACAGATACGCAGTATTTT. This gives the protein CASSRSGLSSTDTQYF.

The rearrangement joins TRBV4-2 to TRBJ2-1; 10 bases line up with TRBD2. CDR1 LGHNA and CDR2 YNFKEQ come from the germline V gene. J gave up 1 base and V 7 bases, and 7 bases lay outside the gene matches. The CDR3 runs to 16 residues. This CDR3 is CASTPTTSGSYNEQFF. The CDR3, as DNA: TGTGCCAGCACCCCGACGACTAGCGGGTCCTACAATGAGCAGTTCTTC.

This clone appeared a single time. The chain recombines TRBV28 with TRBJ2-7; the match to TRBD1 covers 8 bases. Trimming removed 6 bases from V and 3 bases from J; junction bases left unmatched: 13. The CDR3 length is 16 residues. Germline V lookup: CDR1 MDHEN, CDR2 SYDVKM. The CDR3, as DNA: TGTGCCAGCAGGGAGGCGACAGGGGAATCACGCTACGAGCAGTACTTC. The encoded protein is CASREATGESRYEQYF.

V gene TRBV19 combines with J gene TRBJ2-1; weak D call: TRBD2 (5 bases). The CDR3 consists of 13 residues. V lost 5 bases and J lost 7, with 12 bases in between. In germline, CDR1 is LNHDA, CDR2 SQIVND (reference sequence). The DNA for the CDR3 is TGTGCCAGTAGTCAGGACGAGCGGAATGAGCAGTTCTTC. It translates to CASSQDERNEQFF.

Concerning this clone itself: Because the CDR3 is missing its conserved closing phenylalanine or tryptophan, this is likely a read error. The DNA is omitted, as the CDR3 cannot be located on it reliably, and the CDR3 follows TCRdb's listing. The genes are TRBV5-1 and TRBJ1-1. The CDR3 spans 14 residues, counting both ends. CDR1 SGHRS and CDR2 YFSETQ come from the germline V gene. CDR3 amino acids: CASSLAGGYTEALV.

The CDR3 region has the DNA TGTGCCAGCAGCTTAGTCTTATCGGCTAGCGGGAGCTGGGACCTCCAAGAGACCCAGTACTTC. Its protein is CASSLVLSASGSWDLQETQYF. J is TRBJ2-5 and V is TRBV7-8; 10 positions match TRBD2. After removal of 1 base from V and 1 base from J, the junction contained 18 bases not matched to a gene. The CDR3 extends over 21 amino acids. Germline V gene sequence: CDR1 SGHVS, CDR2 FQNEAQ.

The chain links TRBV5-1 to TRBJ1-4; 9 bases fit TRBD1. The CDR3 consists of 13 residues. Germline-derived CDR1 and CDR2 are SGHRS and YFSETQ. V trimming: 4 bases; J trimming: 10 bases; junction bases outside the gene matches: 5. CDR3 region: CASSRQGDGKLFF. For the CDR3, the DNA is TGCGCCAGCAGCCGACAGGGGGATGGAAAACTGTTTTTT. Together with reference TRBV5-1 and TRBJ1-4, the CDR3 gives the full variable domain: KAGVTQTPRYLIKTRGQQVTLSCSPISGHRSVSWYQQTPGQGLQFLFEYFSETQRNKGNFPGRFSGRQFSNSRSEMNVSTLELGDSALYLCASSRQGDGKLFFGSGTQLSVL.

The gene calls are TRBV12-5 and TRBJ1-5; D possibly corresponds to TRBD1 (6 bases). The CDR3 is made up of 16 amino acids. Per germline, CDR1 LGHNT and CDR2 FRNRAP. V shed 2 bases and J shed 5 bases, with 16 bases lying between them. CDR3 sequence (DNA): TGTGCTAGTGGTTTGATGTCCGGGGGGCCCGATCAGCCCCAGCATTTT. Its translation: CASGLMSGGPDQPQHF. Combining the CDR3 with reference TRBV12-5 and TRBJ1-5 gives the whole variable domain DARVTQTPRHKVTEMGQEVTMRCQPILGHNTVFWYRQTMMQGLELLAYFRNRAPLDDSGMPKDRFSAEMPDATLATLKIQPSEPRDSAVYFCASGLMSGGPDQPQHFGDGTRLSIL.

This clone was counted a few times. The CDR3 DNA sequence: TGTGCCAGCAGCTTAGAGGGACAGTACCTGTTTTTT. It specifies CASSLEGQYLFF. V usage is TRBV7-9 and J usage is TRBJ1-4; 7 nucleotides agree with TRBD1. The CDR3 covers 12 residues. The V gene's germline CDR1 is SEHNR and CDR2 FQNEAQ (reference sequence). Trimming cost V 1 base and J 14 bases; bases outside gene matches: 4.

The CDR3 sequence: CASTRDRGTYEQYF. The CDR3 nucleotides are TGTGCCAGCACCCGGGACAGGGGTACCTACGAGCAGTACTTC. This chain uses TRBV6-1 with TRBJ2-7; 10 positions agree with TRBD1. Germline V gene sequence: CDR1 MNHNS, CDR2 SASEGT. The CDR3 contains 14 residues. V trimming: 7 bases; J trimming: 2 bases; junction bases outside the gene matches: 5.

The chain links TRBV5-1 to TRBJ1-2; the D is unclear. Per germline, CDR1 SGHRS and CDR2 YFSETQ. Trimming removed 1 base at V and 2 bases at J, with 6 bases between. The CDR3 consists of 13 residues. This CDR3 is CASSLTENYGYTF. The CDR3 nucleotides read TGCGCCAGCAGCTTGACAGAAAACTATGGCTACACCTTC.

CDR3 protein: CASRGGGGSEAFF. CDR3 bases: TGTGCCAGCCGGGGTGGGGGCGGATCTGAAGCTTTCTTT. This chain connects TRBV28 to TRBJ1-1; D is perhaps TRBD1 (6 bases). V lost 8 bases and J lost 6, with 16 bases in between. From germline, CDR1 is MDHEN and CDR2 SYDVKM. The CDR3 is 13 amino acids.

The gene calls are TRBV6-6 and TRBJ2-3, with TRBD2 matching over 7 bases. Germline CDR1 is MNHNY and CDR2 is SVGAGI (reference sequence). Trimming removed 7 bases from V and 6 bases from J; junction bases left unmatched: 10. This CDR3 region has 14 residues. CDR3 residues: CASNQAGRPDTQYF. The CDR3, as DNA: TGTGCCAGCAATCAAGCGGGACGCCCTGATACGCAGTATTTT.

V usage is TRBV6-5 and J usage is TRBJ2-5; 7 positions agree with TRBD1. V lost 4 bases, J lost 4 bases, and 9 bases stayed unmatched. The CDR3 extends over 15 amino acids. Per the germline V gene, CDR1 is MNHEY and CDR2 is SVGAGI. CDR3 bases: TGTGCCAGCAGTTTTACGACAGGGATGGGAGAGACCCAGTACTTC. It codes for CASSFTTGMGETQYF.

The chain combines TRBV2 with TRBJ2-3; D is possibly TRBD2 (6 bases). The ends were cut back, 3 bases at V and 2 bases at J, with 12 bases in the middle. The CDR3 has 15 residues. Germline V gene lookup returns CDR1 SNHLY and CDR2 FYNNEI. This chain's CDR3 is CASSDRRGNTDTQYF. As DNA, the CDR3 is TGTGCCAGCAGTGATCGGCGGGGTAACACAGATACGCAGTATTTT.

On this clone: The CDR3 does not close with the conserved phenylalanine or tryptophan, likely indicating a read error. The rearrangement links TRBV6-5 to TRBJ2-2, with 8 positions matching TRBD1. The CDR3 sequence is 14 residues long. Germline V gene data show CDR1 as MNHEY and CDR2 as SVGAGI. V shed 6 bases, J shed 6 bases, and the junction held 6 bases outside the gene matches. CDR3 nucleotides: TGTGCCAGCAGAGGCACACAGGGGGCCGGGGAGCTGTTTGTT. Its protein is CASRGTQGAGELFV.

The V call is TRBV2, the J call TRBJ2-7, with TRBD2 matching 13 bases. Trimming took 4 bases from V and 2 from J; bases not matched to a gene: 5. CDR1 and CDR2 (germline): SNHLY, FYNNEI. The CDR3 length is 16 residues. This chain's CDR3 is CASSVLAGGATYEQYF. The CDR3 DNA sequence: TGTGCCAGCAGTGTACTAGCGGGAGGGGCGACCTACGAGCAGTACTTC.

This chain uses TRBV30 with TRBJ2-7; D might be TRBD1 (6 bases). The CDR3 totals 11 residues. The germline V gene encodes CDR1 GTSNPN and CDR2 SVGIG (reference sequence). Trimming shortened V by 1 base and J by 6 bases, and 7 bases separated the two germline ends. CDR3: CAWSAGAEQYF. CDR3 bases: TGTGCCTGGAGTGCAGGGGCCGAGCAGTACTTC.

This chain connects TRBV14 to TRBJ1-2, with TRBD1 matching 9 bases. V lost 4 bases and J lost 5; bases outside the gene matches: 2. The CDR3 length is 13 residues. CDR1 is SGHDN and CDR2 is FVKESK in the germline V gene. The CDR3 is CASSRDRGYGYTF. CDR3 DNA: TGTGCCAGCAGCCGCGACAGGGGGTATGGCTACACCTTC.

The chain couples TRBV9 to TRBJ2-6, with TRBD1 identical over 7 bases. Trimming took 4 bases from V and 0 from J; bases not matched to a gene: 13. This CDR3 contains 19 residues. Per germline, CDR1 SGDLS and CDR2 YYNGEE. Here the CDR3 DNA reads TGTGCCAGCAGCCCTCAACAGGGGACCCGATTCTCTGGGGCCAACGTCCTGACTTTC. It translates to CASSPQQGTRFSGANVLTF. The whole variable domain, filled in from reference TRBV9 and TRBJ2-6, reads DSGVTQTPKHLITATGQRVTLRCSPRSGDLSVYWYQQSLDQGLQFLIQYYNGEERAKGNILERFSAQQFPDLHSELNLSSLELGDSALYFCASSPQQGTRFSGANVLTFGAGSRLTVL.